This note documents a single T cell receptor (beta chain) sequence. The target antigen is unknown. The data derive from a study of cytomegalovirus exposure and HLA in healthy donors. General study findings and limits: Later analysis identified several of the most significant clusters that appeared linked to common viral pathogens. Listed as cytomegalovirus-associated were around 160 TCR beta chains. Indistinguishable V segments such as TRBV6-2 and TRBV6-3 were excluded. Presence/absence analysis assumed near-uniform sequencing depth across donors.

CDR3 size: 16 residues. Germline lookup yields CDR1 KGHSH and CDR2 LQKENI. V was cut by 0 bases and J by 4 bases, with 13 bases left in between. This PCR relied on a set of 60 Vbeta primers and 13 Jbeta primers. The assay was immunoSEQ multiplex PCR, and TCRdb's table has in-frame clones only and misses some. The sample has 130,000 to 150,000 clones. This receptor was identified in a woman between 50 and 59 years old in good health and CMV-seronegative. The chain carries TRBV18 and TRBJ1-3; no reliable D call. Sequencing was done on a sample of PBMCs. CDR3 coding DNA: TGTGCCAGCTCACCACCCTCCGGAGTTCAAGGAAACACCATATATTTT. It is translated as CASSPPSGVQGNTIYF.